One TCR beta chain is described in this entry. This entry comes from a study of blood T cell repertoires in COVID-19. Across the study: PBMCs, B-cell-depleted T cells, or T cells were the source of the cDNA or gDNA that made up the material.

Sequencing used immunoSEQ multiplex PCR; TCRdb keeps in-frame clones, though not all of them. The sample consists of 150,000 or so clones, approximately 80% of them appearing once. Across about two dozen US areas, participants ranged in age from about 18 to 89 years. Participant-reported clinical history was the basis for cohort assignment. Donors of Cohort 3 who recovered were those that had two negative PCRs, clearance, or symptom resolution. The germline CDR1 and CDR2 sequences are SGHTA and FQGTGA. This CDR3 region has 15 residues. V lost 2 bases, J lost 3 bases, and 11 bases lay in between. This TCR was recovered from a woman in her sixties or seventies who had recovered from COVID-19. What was sequenced was PBMCs or T cells enriched from blood (not recorded which). The chain is built from TRBV7-3 and TRBJ2-1; perhaps TRBD1 as D (5 bases). The CDR3: CASSLGQGSYNEQFF. The CDR3 region has the DNA TGTGCCAGCAGCTTAGGGCAGGGAAGCTACAATGAGCAGTTCTTC.